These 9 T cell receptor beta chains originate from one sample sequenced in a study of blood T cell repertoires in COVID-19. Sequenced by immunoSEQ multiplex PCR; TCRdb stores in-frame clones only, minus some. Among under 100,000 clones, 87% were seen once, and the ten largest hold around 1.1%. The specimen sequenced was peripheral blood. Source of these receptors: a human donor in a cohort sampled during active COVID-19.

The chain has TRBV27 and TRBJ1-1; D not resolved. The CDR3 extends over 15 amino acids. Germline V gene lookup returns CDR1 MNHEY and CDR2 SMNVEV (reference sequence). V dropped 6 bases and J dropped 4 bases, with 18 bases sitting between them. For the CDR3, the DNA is TGTGCCAGCAGCCTACGTTTAGGCAGCGGCACTGAAGCTTTCTTT. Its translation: CASSLRLGSGTEAFF.

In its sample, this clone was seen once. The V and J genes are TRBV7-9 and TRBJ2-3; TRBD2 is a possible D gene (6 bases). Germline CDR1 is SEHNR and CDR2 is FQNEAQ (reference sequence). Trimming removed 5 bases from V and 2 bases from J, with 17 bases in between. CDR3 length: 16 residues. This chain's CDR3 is CASSPRGSGLTDTQYF. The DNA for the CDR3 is TGTGCCAGCAGCCCCCGGGGTAGCGGTCTCACAGATACGCAGTATTTT.

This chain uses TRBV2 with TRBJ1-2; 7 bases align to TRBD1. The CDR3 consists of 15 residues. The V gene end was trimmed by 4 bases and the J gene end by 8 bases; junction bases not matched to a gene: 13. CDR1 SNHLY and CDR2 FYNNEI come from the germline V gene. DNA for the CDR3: TGTGCCAGCAGTGCCCAGGGGACAGCCCCAGACGGCTACACCTTC. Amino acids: CASSAQGTAPDGYTF.

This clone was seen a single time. CDR3 DNA: TGTGCCAGTTCCCATCTTGGGGCTAGCGGGAGGGAAGCTGAGCAGTTCTTC. It encodes CASSHLGASGREAEQFF. The chain has TRBV19 and TRBJ2-1; 12 positions match TRBD2. Germline CDR1 and CDR2: LNHDA and SQIVND (reference sequence). J lost 9 bases, V lost 8 bases, and 17 bases had no gene match. There are 17 residues in the CDR3.

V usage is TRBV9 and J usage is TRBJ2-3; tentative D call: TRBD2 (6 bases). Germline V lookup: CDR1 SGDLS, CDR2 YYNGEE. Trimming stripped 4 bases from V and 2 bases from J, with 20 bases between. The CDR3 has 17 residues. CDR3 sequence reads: CASSLVGVAEYTDTQYF. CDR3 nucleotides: TGTGCCAGCAGCCTCGTGGGGGTAGCGGAATACACAGATACGCAGTATTTT.

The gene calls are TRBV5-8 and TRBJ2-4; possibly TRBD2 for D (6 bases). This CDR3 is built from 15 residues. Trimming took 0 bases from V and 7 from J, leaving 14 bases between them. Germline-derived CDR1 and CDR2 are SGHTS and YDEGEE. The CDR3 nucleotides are TGTGCCAGCAGCTTGGGCGCGGGGACTGTGAACATTCAGTACTTC. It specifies CASSLGAGTVNIQYF.

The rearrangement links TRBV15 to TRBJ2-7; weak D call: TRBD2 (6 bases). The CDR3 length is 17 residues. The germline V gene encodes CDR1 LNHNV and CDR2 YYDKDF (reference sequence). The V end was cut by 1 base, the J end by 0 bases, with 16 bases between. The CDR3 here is CATSRVRGVTSSYEQYF. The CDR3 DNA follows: TGTGCCACCAGCAGAGTGCGGGGAGTAACCAGCTCCTACGAGCAGTACTTC. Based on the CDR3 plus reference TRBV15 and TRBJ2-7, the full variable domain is DAMVIQNPRYQVTQFGKPVTLSCSQTLNHNVMYWYQQKSSQAPKLLFHYYDKDFNNEADTPDNFQSRRPNTSFCFLDIRSPGLGDTAMYLCATSRVRGVTSSYEQYFGPGTRLTVT.

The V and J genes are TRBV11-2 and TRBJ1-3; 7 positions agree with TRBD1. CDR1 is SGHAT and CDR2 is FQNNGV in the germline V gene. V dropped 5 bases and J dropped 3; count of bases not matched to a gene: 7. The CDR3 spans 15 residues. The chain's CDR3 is CASSVTGPYGNTIYF. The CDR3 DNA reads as TGTGCCAGCAGCGTGACAGGGCCCTATGGAAACACCATATATTTT.

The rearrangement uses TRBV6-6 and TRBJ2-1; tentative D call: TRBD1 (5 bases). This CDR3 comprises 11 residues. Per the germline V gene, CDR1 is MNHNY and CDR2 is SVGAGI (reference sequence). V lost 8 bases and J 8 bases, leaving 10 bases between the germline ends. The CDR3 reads CASLTGDEQFF. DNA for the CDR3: TGTGCCAGCCTTACAGGCGATGAGCAGTTCTTC.